These 8 T cell receptor beta chains were sequenced from one sample in a study of blood T cell repertoires in COVID-19. Sequencing used immunoSEQ multiplex PCR; TCRdb keeps in-frame clones, though not all of them. The table lists about 130,000 clones, approximately 84% of them singletons, with about 13% in the top ten. Sequencing was done on a sample of peripheral blood. These TCRs come from a human donor in a cohort sampled during active COVID-19.

The chain employs TRBV6-5 and TRBJ2-2; 10 nucleotides align to TRBD1. The CDR3 contains 13 residues. CDR1 MNHEY and CDR2 SVGAGI come from the germline V gene. Losses at the gene ends were 4 bases for V and 8 bases for J; bases not matched to a gene: 1. The CDR3 protein is CASSWDRGGELFF. The CDR3, as DNA: TGTGCCAGCAGTTGGGACAGGGGAGGGGAGCTGTTTTTT.

V and J are TRBV19 and TRBJ1-1; 8 bases match TRBD1. The V and J ends lost 5 bases and 5 bases, in that order; junction bases with no gene match: 7. Germline loops: CDR1 LNHDA, CDR2 SQIVND (reference sequence). The CDR3 runs 14 residues. CDR3 sequence reads: CASSDPGGRTEAFF. The CDR3 DNA follows: TGTGCCAGTAGTGACCCAGGGGGCCGGACTGAAGCTTTCTTT. Looking up the rest from reference TRBV19 and TRBJ1-1 gives the full variable domain: DGGITQSPKYLFRKEGQNVTLSCEQNLNHDAMYWYRQDPGQGLRLIYYSQIVNDFQKGDIAEGYSVSREKKESFPLTVTSAQKNPTAFYLCASSDPGGRTEAFFGQGTRLTVV.

The chain has TRBV6-5 and TRBJ1-1; D remains unclear. Trimming left V 4 bases short and J 8 bases short, with 14 bases between. CDR1 MNHEY and CDR2 SVGAGI come from the germline V gene. The CDR3 extends over 13 amino acids. CDR3: CASSSPGNKEAFF. Here the CDR3 DNA reads TGTGCCAGCAGTTCCCCGGGGAACAAAGAAGCTTTCTTT.

The CDR3 sequence: CASSPSGVGTNEKLFF. DNA for the CDR3: TGTGCCAGCTCACCTTCGGGGGTCGGGACTAATGAAAAACTGTTTTTT. This chain uses TRBV18 with TRBJ1-4; possibly TRBD1 for D (5 bases). The CDR3 consists of 16 residues. Trimming removed 3 bases at V and 2 bases at J, with 13 bases between. The V gene's germline CDR1 is KGHSH and CDR2 LQKENI.

The chain has TRBV7-8 and TRBJ2-7; no clear D. Germline lookup yields CDR1 SGHVS and CDR2 FQNEAQ. V lost 4 bases and J 1 base, leaving 5 bases between the germline ends. The CDR3 runs 12 residues. CDR3 nucleotides: TGTGCCAGCAGCTCGCGTTCCTACGAGCAGTACTTC. Its translation: CASSSRSYEQYF.

The chain couples TRBV6-1 to TRBJ1-3, with TRBD1 matching 8 bases. Looked up from germline, CDR1 is MNHNS and CDR2 is SASEGT. V shed 3 bases and J 1 base; nucleotides not matched to a gene: 8. The CDR3 runs to 17 residues. The CDR3: CASSDSPDRGSGNTIYF. In DNA form, the CDR3 reads TGTGCCAGCAGTGATTCCCCCGACAGGGGATCTGGAAACACCATATATTTT.

The gene calls are TRBV4-1 and TRBJ2-7; D is unresolved. The V end lost 4 bases, the J end lost 4 bases, and 17 bases lay between the germline ends. Germline CDR1 MGHRA, CDR2 YSYEKL. The CDR3 contains 15 residues. The CDR3 DNA sequence: TGCGCCAGCAGCCCGTTTTTCACATCCTCTTACGAGCAGTACTTC. Amino acids: CASSPFFTSSYEQYF.

V usage is TRBV3-1 (or the pseudogene TRBV3-2) and J usage is TRBJ2-1, with 8 bases identical to TRBD2. With 2 bases clipped from V and 10 bases from J, the junction kept 4 bases outside the gene matches. Germline CDR1 is LGHDT and CDR2 is YNNKEL (reference sequence). There are 13 residues in the CDR3. The CDR3 DNA reads TGTGCCAGCAGCCAACAACGGGGGGGAGAGCAGTTCTTC. Translated: CASSQQRGGEQFF.